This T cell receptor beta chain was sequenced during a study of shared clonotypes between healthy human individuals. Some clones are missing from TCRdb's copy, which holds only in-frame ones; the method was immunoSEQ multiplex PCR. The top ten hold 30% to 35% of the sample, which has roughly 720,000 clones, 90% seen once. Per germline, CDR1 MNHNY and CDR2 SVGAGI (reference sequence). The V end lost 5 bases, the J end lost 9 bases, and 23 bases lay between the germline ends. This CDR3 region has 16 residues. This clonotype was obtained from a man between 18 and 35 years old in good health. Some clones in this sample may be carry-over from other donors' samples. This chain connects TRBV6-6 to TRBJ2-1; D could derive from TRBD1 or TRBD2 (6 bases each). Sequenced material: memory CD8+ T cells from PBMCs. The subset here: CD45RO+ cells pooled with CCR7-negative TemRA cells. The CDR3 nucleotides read TGTGCCAGCAGTGGAAAAGTCGGGGGCCGAGGAGGTGAGCAGTTCTTC. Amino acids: CASSGKVGGRGGEQFF.